A selection of T cell receptor beta chains follows, all from one sample in a study of regulatory T cells in long-lasting Graves disease. TCRdb used MiXCR to reprocess the multiplex PCR reads, holding one entry per CDR3 protein. The top ten clones hold about 13% of a sample with about 430,000 distinct CDR3 sequences, around 20% of them seen once. The sample consisted of peripheral blood mononuclear cells (PBMCs), taken when the disease was refractory, from a patient treated with antithyroid drugs. The receptors were gathered from a female donor with Graves disease. Each CDR3 is given with its conserved first and last residue. D genes are given only for firm matches. A row's size may be missing; if present it is once, few, many or a size class.

CDR3 length: 13
D gene: -
J gene: TRBJ2-5
clone size: -
V gene: TRBV30
CDR3 DNA: TGTGCCTGGAGTGAGGACCCCCTAGGGACCCAGTACTTC
CDR3 protein: CAWSEDPLGTQYF

CDR3 length: 14
D gene: -
J gene: TRBJ2-7
clone size: -
V gene: TRBV4-2
CDR3 DNA: TGTGCCAGCAGCCAAGAACAGGGGGGGTACGAGCAGTACTTC
CDR3 protein: CASSQEQGGYEQYF

CDR3 length: 16
D gene: -
J gene: TRBJ1-4
clone size: -
V gene: TRBV20-1
CDR3 DNA: TGCAGTGCTAGTTCCCCAGAGGGGGGGCATTTTGAAAAACTGTTTTTT
CDR3 protein: CSASSPEGGHFEKLFF

CDR3 length: 17
D gene: -
J gene: TRBJ2-5
clone size: many
V gene: TRBV10-3
CDR3 DNA: TGTGCCATCAGCCCCACGGCTACGCGGCAGACTCAAGAGACCCAGTACTTC
CDR3 protein: CAISPTATRQTQETQYF

CDR3 length: 15
D gene: -
J gene: TRBJ2-1
clone size: once
V gene: TRBV4-1
CDR3 DNA: TGCGCCAGCAGCCAAGCGTTAGTAGTGAACAATGAGCAGTTCTTC
CDR3 protein: CASSQALVVNNEQFF

CDR3 length: 16
D gene: TRBD2
J gene: TRBJ2-5
clone size: few
V gene: TRBV3-1
CDR3 DNA: TGTGCCAGCAGCCAAGATCTCTGGAGGGAGGGGGAGACCCAGTACTTC
CDR3 protein: CASSQDLWREGETQYF

CDR3 length: 13
D gene: -
J gene: TRBJ2-1
clone size: -
V gene: TRBV20-1
CDR3 DNA: TGCAGTGCAGCTCCGACAGTCTACAATGAGCAGTTCTTC
CDR3 protein: CSAAPTVYNEQFF

CDR3 length: 14
D gene: -
J gene: TRBJ2-7
clone size: many
V gene: TRBV2
CDR3 DNA: TGTGCCAGCAGTCGCCAGGTGAACTCCTACGAGCAGTACTTC
CDR3 protein: CASSRQVNSYEQYF

CDR3 length: 15
D gene: TRBD2
J gene: TRBJ2-1
clone size: -
V gene: TRBV30
CDR3 DNA: TGTGCCTGGAGTGTTGGTCTAGCGGGGTACAATGAGCAGTTCTTC
CDR3 protein: CAWSVGLAGYNEQFF

CDR3 length: 16
D gene: -
J gene: TRBJ2-4
clone size: few
V gene: TRBV7-9
CDR3 DNA: TGTGCCAGCAGCTTAGGAGGCAGTTTAGCCAAGAACATTCAGTACTTC
CDR3 protein: CASSLGGSLAKNIQYF

CDR3 length: 17
D gene: -
J gene: TRBJ1-1
clone size: many
V gene: TRBV28
CDR3 DNA: TGTGCCAGCAGTCCGACGAAGGGGGGGTGGGAGAACACTGAAGCTTTCTTT
CDR3 protein: CASSPTKGGWENTEAFF

CDR3 length: 13
D gene: TRBD1
J gene: TRBJ1-4
clone size: many
V gene: TRBV12-3/TRBV12-4
CDR3 DNA: TGTGCCAGCAGACAAGGACAGGGTGAAAAACTGTTTTTT
CDR3 protein: CASRQGQGEKLFF

CDR3 length: 13
D gene: -
J gene: TRBJ1-2
clone size: few
V gene: TRBV24-1
CDR3 DNA: TGTGCCACCAGTGATTCCGATTCCTATGGCTACACCTTC
CDR3 protein: CATSDSDSYGYTF

CDR3 length: 14
D gene: -
J gene: TRBJ1-5
clone size: many
V gene: TRBV27
CDR3 DNA: TGTGCCAGCAGTAGGACTCGGAGCAATCAGCCCCAGCATTTT
CDR3 protein: CASSRTRSNQPQHF

CDR3 length: 16
D gene: TRBD1
J gene: TRBJ1-2
clone size: once
V gene: TRBV28
CDR3 DNA: TGTGCCAGCAGTTTAAGTCGGACAGGGGGCGGATATGGCTACACCTTC
CDR3 protein: CASSLSRTGGGYGYTF

CDR3 length: 14
D gene: TRBD1
J gene: TRBJ1-2
clone size: -
V gene: TRBV29-1
CDR3 DNA: TGCAGCGTTGGACAGGGGACAAATGGGTATGGCTACACCTTC
CDR3 protein: CSVGQGTNGYGYTF

CDR3 length: 14
D gene: -
J gene: TRBJ1-3
clone size: once
V gene: TRBV19
CDR3 DNA: TGTGCCAGTAGTATGGGAACCTCTGGAAACACCATATATTTT
CDR3 protein: CASSMGTSGNTIYF

CDR3 length: 12
D gene: -
J gene: TRBJ1-2
clone size: many
V gene: TRBV30
CDR3 DNA: TGTGCCTGGAGTGGGGGCAAATATGGCTACACCTTC
CDR3 protein: CAWSGGKYGYTF

CDR3 length: 17
D gene: -
J gene: TRBJ1-5
clone size: many
V gene: TRBV15
CDR3 DNA: TGTGCCACCAGCAGACAGAGACAGGAGTATAGCAATCAGCCCCAGCATTTT
CDR3 protein: CATSRQRQEYSNQPQHF

CDR3 length: 14
D gene: TRBD1
J gene: TRBJ2-7
clone size: few
V gene: TRBV19
CDR3 DNA: TGTGCCAGTAGTGCAGGGGGCGTCTCCTACGAGCAGTACTTC
CDR3 protein: CASSAGGVSYEQYF

CDR3 length: 16
D gene: -
J gene: TRBJ2-4
clone size: few
V gene: TRBV6-2/TRBV6-3
CDR3 DNA: TGTGCCAGCAGTTACCTGGCGGCTAGCCTGGGTAACATTCAGTACTTC
CDR3 protein: CASSYLAASLGNIQYF

CDR3 length: 13
D gene: TRBD2
J gene: TRBJ2-7
clone size: many
V gene: TRBV28
CDR3 DNA: TGTGCCAGCAGGGTAGCGGGAGCTCACGAGCAGTACTTC
CDR3 protein: CASRVAGAHEQYF

CDR3 length: 16
D gene: -
J gene: TRBJ2-3
clone size: -
V gene: TRBV6-4
CDR3 DNA: TGTGCCAGCAGTGACTCGTCGGGTAGGGGCACAGATACGCAGTATTTT
CDR3 protein: CASSDSSGRGTDTQYF

CDR3 length: 11
D gene: -
J gene: TRBJ2-5
clone size: many
V gene: TRBV20-1
CDR3 DNA: TGCAGTGCTGGACGTCAAGAGACCCAGTACTTC
CDR3 protein: CSAGRQETQYF

CDR3 length: 14
D gene: TRBD1
J gene: TRBJ2-1
clone size: -
V gene: TRBV7-9
CDR3 DNA: TGTGCCAGCAGCTTGGGACAGGCGAACAATGAGCAGTTCTTC
CDR3 protein: CASSLGQANNEQFF

CDR3 length: 15
D gene: -
J gene: TRBJ1-5
clone size: few
V gene: TRBV4-1
CDR3 DNA: TGCGCCAGCAGCCAAGGGTCAGCTAGCAATCAGCCCCAGCATTTT
CDR3 protein: CASSQGSASNQPQHF

CDR3 length: 14
D gene: TRBD1
J gene: TRBJ1-1
clone size: many
V gene: TRBV28
CDR3 DNA: TGTGCCAGCACCCTCACCGGGACAGACACTGAAGCTTTCTTT
CDR3 protein: CASTLTGTDTEAFF

CDR3 length: 17
D gene: TRBD2
J gene: TRBJ2-7
clone size: -
V gene: TRBV4-1
CDR3 DNA: TGCGCCAGCAGCCAAGAACCTCCTAGCGGGAGCACCTACGAGCAGTACTTC
CDR3 protein: CASSQEPPSGSTYEQYF

CDR3 length: 13
D gene: TRBD1
J gene: TRBJ2-2
clone size: -
V gene: TRBV20-1
CDR3 DNA: TGCAGTGCTTTGGACAGGGAAGCCGGGGAGCTGTTTTTT
CDR3 protein: CSALDREAGELFF

CDR3 length: 17
D gene: TRBD2
J gene: TRBJ2-2
clone size: many
V gene: TRBV15
CDR3 DNA: TGTGCCACCAGCACCCTTCCCGGGACTAGAGGCACCGGGGAGCTGTTTTTT
CDR3 protein: CATSTLPGTRGTGELFF

CDR3 length: 12
D gene: TRBD1
J gene: TRBJ2-7
clone size: -
V gene: TRBV20-1
CDR3 DNA: TGCAGTGCCCGGACAGGGTCTAGTGAGCAGTACTTC
CDR3 protein: CSARTGSSEQYF

CDR3 length: 16
D gene: -
J gene: TRBJ2-7
clone size: -
V gene: TRBV14
CDR3 DNA: TGTGCCAGCAGCCAACGGGACCGGCCCATCTCCTACGAGCAGTACTTC
CDR3 protein: CASSQRDRPISYEQYF

CDR3 length: 13
D gene: TRBD1
J gene: TRBJ1-2
clone size: many
V gene: TRBV6-1
CDR3 DNA: TGTGCCAGCAGGGTGGGACAGGGAGGAGGCTACACCTTC
CDR3 protein: CASRVGQGGGYTF

CDR3 length: 14
D gene: TRBD1
J gene: TRBJ1-1
clone size: -
V gene: TRBV2
CDR3 DNA: TGTGCCAGCAGTGAATGGACAGGCGGCACTGAAGCTTTCTTT
CDR3 protein: CASSEWTGGTEAFF

CDR3 length: 15
D gene: -
J gene: TRBJ1-6
clone size: -
V gene: TRBV7-9
CDR3 DNA: TGTGCCAGCACAGCGACCGGATCCCTAAATTCACCCCTCCACTTT
CDR3 protein: CASTATGSLNSPLHF

CDR3 length: 12
D gene: TRBD1
J gene: TRBJ1-6
clone size: many
V gene: TRBV2
CDR3 DNA: TGTGCCAGCAAAGGGGGACAGGGAACTCTCCACTTT
CDR3 protein: CASKGGQGTLHF

CDR3 length: 14
D gene: -
J gene: TRBJ2-5
clone size: few
V gene: TRBV6-1
CDR3 DNA: TGTGCCACTCTTCCGGGACCCTCGGGAGAGACCCAGTACTTC
CDR3 protein: CATLPGPSGETQYF

CDR3 length: 12
D gene: -
J gene: TRBJ2-7
clone size: -
V gene: TRBV3-1
CDR3 DNA: TGTGCCAGCAGCCCCCGTAGCAACGAGCAGTACTTC
CDR3 protein: CASSPRSNEQYF

CDR3 length: 12
D gene: -
J gene: TRBJ1-4
clone size: -
V gene: TRBV29-1
CDR3 DNA: TGCAGCGTCGATACTACTAATGAAAAACTGTTTTTT
CDR3 protein: CSVDTTNEKLFF

CDR3 length: 15
D gene: -
J gene: TRBJ1-5
clone size: -
V gene: TRBV4-1
CDR3 DNA: TGCGCCAGCAGCCAGCAACAGGTAGGGAATCAGCCCCAGCATTTT
CDR3 protein: CASSQQQVGNQPQHF

CDR3 length: 13
D gene: TRBD1
J gene: TRBJ2-5
clone size: many
V gene: TRBV3-1
CDR3 DNA: TGTGCCAGCAGCCAAGCAGGGGGAGAGACCCAGTACTTC
CDR3 protein: CASSQAGGETQYF

CDR3 length: 15
D gene: -
J gene: TRBJ2-5
clone size: many
V gene: TRBV15
CDR3 DNA: TGTGCCACCAGCAGAGATAAACTCTCCGAAGAGACCCAGTACTTC
CDR3 protein: CATSRDKLSEETQYF

CDR3 length: 12
D gene: -
J gene: TRBJ2-2
clone size: -
V gene: TRBV29-1
CDR3 DNA: TGCAGCGGTGGGACGGAGACCGGGGAGCTGTTTTTT
CDR3 protein: CSGGTETGELFF

CDR3 length: 12
D gene: -
J gene: TRBJ2-6
clone size: -
V gene: TRBV12-3/TRBV12-4
CDR3 DNA: TGTGCCAGCACAACTGGGGCCAACGTCCTGACTTTC
CDR3 protein: CASTTGANVLTF

CDR3 length: 13
D gene: -
J gene: TRBJ2-7
clone size: many
V gene: TRBV5-1
CDR3 DNA: TGCGCCAGCAGCTCGGGCGGGGCCTACGAGCAGTACTTC
CDR3 protein: CASSSGGAYEQYF

CDR3 length: 13
D gene: -
J gene: TRBJ1-1
clone size: -
V gene: TRBV25-1
CDR3 DNA: TGTGCCAGCAGTGGGCTAGGAAAGACGACCGCTTTCTTT
CDR3 protein: CASSGLGKTTAFF

CDR3 length: 11
D gene: -
J gene: TRBJ2-7
clone size: many
V gene: TRBV30
CDR3 DNA: TGTGCCTGTGTACAGGACTACGAGCAGTACTTC
CDR3 protein: CACVQDYEQYF

CDR3 length: 12
D gene: -
J gene: TRBJ1-1
clone size: -
V gene: TRBV30
CDR3 DNA: TGTGCCTGGTATAAGACAGACACTGAAGCTTTCTTT
CDR3 protein: CAWYKTDTEAFF

CDR3 length: 12
D gene: TRBD1
J gene: TRBJ1-2
clone size: many
V gene: TRBV19
CDR3 DNA: TGTGCCAGTAAGACGACAGGGGTTGGCTACACCTTC
CDR3 protein: CASKTTGVGYTF

CDR3 length: 15
D gene: -
J gene: TRBJ2-3
clone size: -
V gene: TRBV25-1
CDR3 DNA: TGTGCCAGCAGTGAATGGCGGTCTGATTCAGATACGCAGTATTTT
CDR3 protein: CASSEWRSDSDTQYF

CDR3 length: 16
D gene: -
J gene: TRBJ2-6
clone size: many
V gene: TRBV10-3
CDR3 DNA: TGTGCCATCGGTGAAAACGGAGGCTCTGGGGCCAACGTCCTGACTTTC
CDR3 protein: CAIGENGGSGANVLTF

CDR3 length: 15
D gene: TRBD1
J gene: TRBJ1-4
clone size: many
V gene: TRBV13
CDR3 DNA: TGTGCCAGCAGCAAGCTGACAGGGGGCCTTGAAAAACTGTTTTTT
CDR3 protein: CASSKLTGGLEKLFF

CDR3 length: 13
D gene: TRBD1
J gene: TRBJ2-7
clone size: many
V gene: TRBV28
CDR3 DNA: TGTGCCAGCAGGGGGGACAGCTCCTACGAGCAGTACTTC
CDR3 protein: CASRGDSSYEQYF

CDR3 length: 13
D gene: -
J gene: TRBJ2-5
clone size: few
V gene: TRBV14
CDR3 DNA: TGTGCCAGCAGGGGGGACGGTGAAGAGACCCAGTACTTC
CDR3 protein: CASRGDGEETQYF

CDR3 length: 15
D gene: -
J gene: TRBJ1-1
clone size: -
V gene: TRBV28
CDR3 DNA: TGTGCCAGCAGTTCACCGGCACAGTTGAACACTGAAGCTTTCTTT
CDR3 protein: CASSSPAQLNTEAFF

CDR3 length: 15
D gene: -
J gene: TRBJ2-7
clone size: many
V gene: TRBV28
CDR3 DNA: TGTGCCAGCAGTCGAGTAGCGCGAACCACCTACGAGCAGTACTTC
CDR3 protein: CASSRVARTTYEQYF

CDR3 length: 13
D gene: -
J gene: TRBJ2-2
clone size: -
V gene: TRBV11-1
CDR3 DNA: TGTGCCAGCAGCCTCCAGTCCACCGGGGAGCTGTTTTTT
CDR3 protein: CASSLQSTGELFF

CDR3 length: 14
D gene: TRBD1
J gene: TRBJ1-1
clone size: few
V gene: TRBV10-2
CDR3 DNA: TGCGCCCCCACCGGGACAGGGTGTCAGAATGAAGCTTTCTTT
CDR3 protein: CAPTGTGCQNEAFF

CDR3 length: 15
D gene: TRBD2
J gene: TRBJ2-7
clone size: -
V gene: TRBV5-8
CDR3 DNA: TGTGCCAGCAGCTTTCCCGGGACTAGTAGTTACGAGCAGTACTTC
CDR3 protein: CASSFPGTSSYEQYF